The clone carrying this T cell receptor beta chain was seen only once. This sample is drawn from a study of blood T cell repertoires in COVID-19. Followed over time, Seattle patients had been enrolled while infection was active. Libraries were prepared by immunoSEQ multiplex PCR; TCRdb keeps only in-frame clonotypes and omits some of them. The data show 200,000 to 250,000 clones, approximately 88% seen once. The TCR originated in a woman between 25 and 40 years old with COVID-19, enrolled during active disease. The sample comprised peripheral blood.

The CDR3 sequence is CASSEARETSINEQFF. The CDR3 DNA reads as TGTGCCAGCAGTGAAGCCCGAGAGACTAGCATCAATGAGCAGTTCTTC. This chain joins TRBV2 and TRBJ2-1; 7 nucleotides agree with TRBD2. This CDR3 has 16 residues. Germline CDR1 and CDR2: SNHLY and FYNNEI. The trim removed 0 bases at V and 6 bases at J, leaving 8 bases unmatched.